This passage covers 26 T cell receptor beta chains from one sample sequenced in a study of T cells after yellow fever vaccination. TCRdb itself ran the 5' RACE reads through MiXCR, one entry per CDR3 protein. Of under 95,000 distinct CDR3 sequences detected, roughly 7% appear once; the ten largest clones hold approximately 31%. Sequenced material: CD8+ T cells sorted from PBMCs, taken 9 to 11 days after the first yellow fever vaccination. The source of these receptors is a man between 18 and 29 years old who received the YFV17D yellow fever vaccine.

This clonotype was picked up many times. The DNA for the CDR3 is TGCAGCGTTGAACCAGGGAACTATGGCTACACCTTC. Residues: CSVEPGNYGYTF. The chain carries TRBV29-1 and TRBJ1-2; a weak D match, TRBD1 (5 bases). CDR1 is SQVTM and CDR2 is ANQGSEA in the germline V gene. Trimming left V 2 bases short and J 2 bases short, with 6 bases between. The length of the CDR3 is 12 residues.

CDR3 loop: CASSQGGDLFYGYTF. In DNA, the CDR3 is TGCGCCAGCAGCCAAGGAGGCGACCTTTTCTATGGCTACACCTTC. V usage is TRBV4-3 and J usage is TRBJ1-2, with no clear D. The CDR3 has 15 amino acids. Germline V CDR1 and CDR2: LGHNA, YSLEER. Trimming stripped 1 base from V and 4 bases from J, with 13 bases between.

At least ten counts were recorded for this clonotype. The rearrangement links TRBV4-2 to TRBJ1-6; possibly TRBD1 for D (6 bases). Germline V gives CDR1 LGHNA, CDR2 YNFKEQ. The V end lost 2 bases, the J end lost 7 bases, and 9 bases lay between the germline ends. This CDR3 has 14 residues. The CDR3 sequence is CASSQTGSNSPLHF. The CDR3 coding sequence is TGTGCCAGCAGCCAAACAGGGTCCAATTCACCCCTCCACTTT.

CDR3 in DNA: TGTGCCAGCTCCCTCCCCGGGCGGAGCGAGCAGTACGTC. This sequence encodes CASSLPGRSEQYV. This sequence joins TRBV18 and TRBJ2-7; D remains unclear. The V gene lost 6 bases and the J gene lost 6 bases, with 15 bases spanning the gap. The CDR3 is 13 residues long. CDR1 and CDR2 (germline): KGHSH, LQKENI.

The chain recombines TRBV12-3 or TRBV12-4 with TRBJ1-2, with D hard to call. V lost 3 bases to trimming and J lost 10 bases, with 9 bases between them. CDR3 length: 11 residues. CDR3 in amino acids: CASSFAEDYTF. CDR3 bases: TGTGCCAGCAGTTTCGCCGAAGACTACACCTTC.

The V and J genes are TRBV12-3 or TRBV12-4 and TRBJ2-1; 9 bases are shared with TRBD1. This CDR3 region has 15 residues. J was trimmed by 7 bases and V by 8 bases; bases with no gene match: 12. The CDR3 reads CASHSLGTGTNEQFF. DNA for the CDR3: TGTGCCAGCCACAGCCTTGGGACAGGGACGAATGAGCAGTTCTTC.

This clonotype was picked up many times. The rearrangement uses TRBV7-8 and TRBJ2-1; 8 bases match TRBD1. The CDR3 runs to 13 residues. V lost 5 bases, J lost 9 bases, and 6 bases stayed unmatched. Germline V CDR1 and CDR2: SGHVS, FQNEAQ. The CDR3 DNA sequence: TGTGCCAGCAGCCCCCAGGGGGCTAGTGAGCAGTTCTTC. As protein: CASSPQGASEQFF.

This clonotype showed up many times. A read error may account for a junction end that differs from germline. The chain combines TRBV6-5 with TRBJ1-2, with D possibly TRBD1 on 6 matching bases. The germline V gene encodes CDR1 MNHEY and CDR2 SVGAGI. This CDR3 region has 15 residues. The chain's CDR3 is CASSDSRTVNYGYTF. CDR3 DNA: TGTGCCAGCAGTGACTCGCGGACAGTAAACTATGGCTACACCTTC.

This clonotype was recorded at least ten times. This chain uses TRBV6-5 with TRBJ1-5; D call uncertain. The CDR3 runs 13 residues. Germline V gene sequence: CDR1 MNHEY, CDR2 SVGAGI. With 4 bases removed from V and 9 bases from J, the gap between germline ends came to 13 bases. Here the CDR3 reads CASSFGVEWPQHF. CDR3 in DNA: TGTGCCAGCAGTTTCGGGGTGGAGTGGCCCCAGCATTTT.

In DNA form, the CDR3 reads TGTGCCAGTAGCCCAGGGGTCCTTGAAGCTTTCTTT. It is translated as CASSPGVLEAFF. The V call is TRBV19, the J call TRBJ1-1, with D perhaps TRBD1 (6 bases). V was clipped by 6 bases and J by 7 bases, with 12 bases between them. Germline values: CDR1 LNHDA, CDR2 SQIVND (reference sequence). CDR3 length equals 12 residues.

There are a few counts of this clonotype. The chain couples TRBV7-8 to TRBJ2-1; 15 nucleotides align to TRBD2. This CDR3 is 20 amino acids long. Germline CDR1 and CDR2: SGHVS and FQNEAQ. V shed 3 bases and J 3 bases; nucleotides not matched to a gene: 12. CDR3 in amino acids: CASSLAAGTSGGRLYNEQFF. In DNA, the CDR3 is TGTGCCAGCAGCTTGGCGGCCGGGACTAGCGGGGGGCGACTCTACAATGAGCAGTTCTTC.

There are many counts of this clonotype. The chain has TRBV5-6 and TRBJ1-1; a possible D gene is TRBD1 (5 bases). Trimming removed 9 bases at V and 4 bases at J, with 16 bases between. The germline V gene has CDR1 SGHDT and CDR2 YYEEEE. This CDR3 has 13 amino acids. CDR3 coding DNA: TGTGCCACCAACGAATGGGGGAGCACTGAAGCTTTCTTT. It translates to CATNEWGSTEAFF. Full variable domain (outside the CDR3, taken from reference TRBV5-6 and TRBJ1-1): DAGVTQSPTHLIKTRGQQVTLRCSPKSGHDTVSWYQQALGQGPQFIFQYYEEEERQRGNFPDRFSGHQFPNYSSELNVNALLLGDSALYLCATNEWGSTEAFFGQGTRLTVV.

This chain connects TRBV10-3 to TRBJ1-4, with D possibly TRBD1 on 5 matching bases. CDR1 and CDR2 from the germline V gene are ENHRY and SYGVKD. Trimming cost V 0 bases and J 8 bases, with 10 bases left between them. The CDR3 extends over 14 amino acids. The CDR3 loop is CAISESGGEEKLFF. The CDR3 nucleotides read TGTGCCATCAGTGAGTCTGGAGGGGAGGAAAAACTGTTTTTT.

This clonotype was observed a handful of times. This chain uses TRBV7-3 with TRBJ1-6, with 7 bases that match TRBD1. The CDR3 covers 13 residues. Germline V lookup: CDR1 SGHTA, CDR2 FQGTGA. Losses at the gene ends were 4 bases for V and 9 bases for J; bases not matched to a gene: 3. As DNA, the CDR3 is TGTGCCAGCAGCTCAAGACAGGGTTCACCCCTCCACTTT. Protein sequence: CASSSRQGSPLHF.

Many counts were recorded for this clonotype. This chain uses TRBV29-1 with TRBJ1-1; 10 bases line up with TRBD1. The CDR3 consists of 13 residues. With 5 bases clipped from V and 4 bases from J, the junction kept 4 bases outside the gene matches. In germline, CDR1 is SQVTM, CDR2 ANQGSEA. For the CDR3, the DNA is TGCAGCGTTACCGGGACAGGGGCCACTGAAGCTTTCTTT. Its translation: CSVTGTGATEAFF. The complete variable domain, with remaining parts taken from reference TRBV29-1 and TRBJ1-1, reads SAVISQKPSRDICQRGTSLTIQCQVDSQVTMMFWYRQQPGQSLTLIATANQGSEATYESGFVIDKFPISRPNLTFSTLTVSNMSPEDSSIYLCSVTGTGATEAFFGQGTRLTVV.

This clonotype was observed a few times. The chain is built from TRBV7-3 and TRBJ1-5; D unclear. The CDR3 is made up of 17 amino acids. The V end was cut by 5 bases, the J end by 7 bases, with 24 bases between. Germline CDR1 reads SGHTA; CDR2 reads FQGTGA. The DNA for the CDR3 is TGTGCCAGCAGCCGTAATGTCCCGGGTTCGGTGGAGCAGCCCCAGCATTTT. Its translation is CASSRNVPGSVEQPQHF.

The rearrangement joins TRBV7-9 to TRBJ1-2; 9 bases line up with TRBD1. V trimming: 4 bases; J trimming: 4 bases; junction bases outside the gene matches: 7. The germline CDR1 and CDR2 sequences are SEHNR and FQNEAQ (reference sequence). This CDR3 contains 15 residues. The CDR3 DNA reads TGTGCCAGCAGCTGGGTCACAGGGGGCACCTATGGCTACACCTTC. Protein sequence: CASSWVTGGTYGYTF.

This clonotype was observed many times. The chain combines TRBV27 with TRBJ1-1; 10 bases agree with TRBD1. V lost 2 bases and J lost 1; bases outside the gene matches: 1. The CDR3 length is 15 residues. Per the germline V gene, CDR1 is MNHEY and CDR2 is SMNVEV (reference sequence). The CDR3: CASSLGTGANTEAFF. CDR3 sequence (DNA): TGTGCCAGCAGTTTAGGGACAGGGGCGAACACTGAAGCTTTCTTT.

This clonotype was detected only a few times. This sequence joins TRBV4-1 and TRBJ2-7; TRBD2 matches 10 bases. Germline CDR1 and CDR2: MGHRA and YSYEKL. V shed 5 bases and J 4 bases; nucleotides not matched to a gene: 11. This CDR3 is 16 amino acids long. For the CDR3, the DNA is TGCGCCAGCAGCTTAGCCCTAGCGGGGGACAGGTACGAGCAGTACTTC. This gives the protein CASSLALAGDRYEQYF.

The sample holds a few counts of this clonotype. CDR3 coding DNA: TGTGCCAGCGGGGATATATCCTACAATGAGCAGTTCTTC. This sequence encodes CASGDISYNEQFF. The chain links TRBV6-2 or TRBV6-3 to TRBJ2-1; no clear D gene. The CDR3 runs 13 residues. V lost 8 bases and J lost 1, with 9 bases in between. Looked up from germline, CDR1 is MNHEY and CDR2 is SVGEGT.

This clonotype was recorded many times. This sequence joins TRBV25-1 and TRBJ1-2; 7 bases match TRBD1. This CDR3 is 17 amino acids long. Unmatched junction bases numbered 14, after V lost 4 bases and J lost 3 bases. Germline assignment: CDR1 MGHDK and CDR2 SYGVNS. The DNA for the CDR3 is TGTGCCAGCAGTGGTTCCCGCTATGGACAGGTCCACTATGGCTACACCTTC. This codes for CASSGSRYGQVHYGYTF.

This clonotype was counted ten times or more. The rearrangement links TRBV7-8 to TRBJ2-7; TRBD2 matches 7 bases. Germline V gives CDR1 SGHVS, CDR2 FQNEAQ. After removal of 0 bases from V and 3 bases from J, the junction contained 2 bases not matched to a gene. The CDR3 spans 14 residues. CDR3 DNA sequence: TGTGCCAGCAGCTTAGCGGGGGGGGTCTACGAGCAGTACTTC. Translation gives CASSLAGGVYEQYF. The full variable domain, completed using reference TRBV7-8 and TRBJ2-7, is GAGVSQSPRYKVAKRGQDVALRCDPISGHVSLFWYQQALGQGPEFLTYFQNEAQLDKSGLPSDRFFAERPEGSVSTLKIQRTQQEDSAVYLCASSLAGGVYEQYFGPGTRLTVT.

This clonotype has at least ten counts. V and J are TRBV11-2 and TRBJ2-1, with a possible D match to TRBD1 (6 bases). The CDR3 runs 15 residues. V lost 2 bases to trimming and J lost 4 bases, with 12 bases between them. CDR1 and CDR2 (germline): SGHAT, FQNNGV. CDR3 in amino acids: CASSLYQGIYNEQFF. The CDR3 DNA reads TGTGCCAGCAGCTTATACCAGGGGATATACAATGAGCAGTTCTTC. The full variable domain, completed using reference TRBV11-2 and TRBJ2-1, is EAGVAQSPRYKIIEKRQSVAFWCNPISGHATLYWYQQILGQGPKLLIQFQNNGVVDDSQLPKDRFSAERLKGVDSTLKIQPAKLEDSAVYLCASSLYQGIYNEQFFGPGTRLTVL.

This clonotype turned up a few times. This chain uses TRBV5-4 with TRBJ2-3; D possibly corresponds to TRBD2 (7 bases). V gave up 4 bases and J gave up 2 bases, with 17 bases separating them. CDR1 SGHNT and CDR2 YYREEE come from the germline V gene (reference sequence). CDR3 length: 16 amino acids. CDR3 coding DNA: TGTGCCAGCAGCCTCGGGGGAGGGGGAACCACAGATACGCAGTATTTT. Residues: CASSLGGGGTTDTQYF.

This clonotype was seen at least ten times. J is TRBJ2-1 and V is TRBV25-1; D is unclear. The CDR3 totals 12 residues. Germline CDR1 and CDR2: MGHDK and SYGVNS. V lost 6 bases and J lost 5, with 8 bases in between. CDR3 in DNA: TGTGCCAGCAGAATTGGAGACAATGAGCAGTTCTTC. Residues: CASRIGDNEQFF.

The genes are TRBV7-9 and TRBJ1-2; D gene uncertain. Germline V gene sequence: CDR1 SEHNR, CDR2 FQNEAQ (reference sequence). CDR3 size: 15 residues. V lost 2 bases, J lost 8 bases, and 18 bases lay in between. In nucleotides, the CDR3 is TGTGCCAGCAGCTTACAGGTTCCCAACTATGGGGGCTACACCTTC. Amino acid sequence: CASSLQVPNYGGYTF.